One sample yielded the 32 T cell receptor beta chains listed below, sequenced in a study of siplizumab effects on memory and regulatory T cells (dated by TCRdb to the late 2010s). Library creation used the immunoSEQ multiplex PCR assay. What TCRdb holds here is the immuneACCESS table cut down to in-frame rearrangements. Part of the clones is not present; checked against another copy, under half of the missing clones reflect an unresolved V gene, and the others are unexplained. This sample has 80,000 to 130,000 clones in its table, and under 95% of those were observed once. Jointly, the top ten make up around 0.77% of the sample. Sample: Tregs sorted from blood. These receptors all come from a human donor in good health.

The rearrangement joins TRBV11-2 to TRBJ2-3; D remains unclear. The germline gives CDR1 SGHAT, CDR2 FQNNGV. The CDR3 extends over 14 amino acids. The V end lost 7 bases, the J end lost 6 bases, and 17 bases lay between the germline ends. The CDR3 nucleotides read TGTGCCAGCACCACGAGGTCCTTTAGCGATACGCAGTATTTT. Its protein product is CASTTRSFSDTQYF.

The chain is built from TRBV5-1 and TRBJ1-2, with 7 bases matching TRBD1. Looked up from germline, CDR1 is SGHRS and CDR2 is YFSETQ. CDR3 length: 16 residues. Trimming cost V 2 bases and J 4 bases; bases outside gene matches: 11. CDR3 in DNA: TGCGCCAGCAGCTTTAGACCGTCGACAGGGCCCTATGGCTACACCTTC. Its translation: CASSFRPSTGPYGYTF.

The chain is built from TRBV10-3 and TRBJ2-2; tentative D call: TRBD2 (5 bases). CDR3 length: 15 residues. V lost 3 bases and J 7 bases, leaving 15 bases between the germline ends. Looked up from germline, CDR1 is ENHRY and CDR2 is SYGVKD. This CDR3 is CAISELETTGGELFF. Written as DNA, the CDR3 is TGTGCCATCAGTGAACTAGAGACCACGGGCGGGGAGCTGTTTTTT.

The chain is built from TRBV21-1 and TRBJ2-1; the tabulated D call, TRBD2, remains unverified against the DNA. TRBV21-1 is a documented pseudogene. The CDR3 length is 15 residues. The CDR3: CASSMGLAGNNEQFF. CDR3 DNA: TGTGCCAGCAGCATGGGACTAGCGGGGAACAATGAGCAGTTCTTC.

The chain has TRBV7-2 and TRBJ2-1; the D is unclear. The CDR3 contains 12 residues. V lost 2 bases and J 7 bases, leaving 6 bases between the germline ends. Germline V gene data show CDR1 as SGHTA and CDR2 as FQGNSA. The DNA of the CDR3 is TGTGCCAGCAGCTTAATCAGAAATGAGCAGTTCTTC. It encodes CASSLIRNEQFF.

This clone was recorded once. The rearrangement joins TRBV7-2 to TRBJ2-1; 8 positions match TRBD2. Losses at the gene ends were 8 bases for V and 6 bases for J; bases not matched to a gene: 15. Germline CDR1 and CDR2: SGHTA and FQGNSA. The length of the CDR3 is 16 residues. The CDR3, as DNA: TGTGCCAGCGCCCACCGACTCCCCCGGGGGGGCAATGAGCAGTTCTTC. This gives the protein CASAHRLPRGGNEQFF.

The V gene is TRBV4-1, the J gene TRBJ2-7; the match to TRBD1 covers 11 bases. This CDR3 is 14 amino acids long. V shed 3 bases and J 4 bases; nucleotides not matched to a gene: 2. Germline V gives CDR1 MGHRA, CDR2 YSYEKL. CDR3 protein: CASSQDRGRYEQYF. CDR3 in DNA: TGCGCCAGCAGCCAGGACAGGGGGCGGTACGAGCAGTACTTC.

This chain joins TRBV19 and TRBJ1-5; 8 bases map to TRBD1. The germline V gene encodes CDR1 LNHDA and CDR2 SQIVND (reference sequence). CDR3 size: 18 residues. Losses at the gene ends were 5 bases for V and 2 bases for J; bases not matched to a gene: 14. CDR3: CASSSPGQVVLGNQPQHF. CDR3 nucleotide sequence: TGTGCCAGTAGTTCACCGGGACAGGTAGTACTGGGCAATCAGCCCCAGCATTTT.

This chain links TRBV12-5 with TRBJ2-1; a weak D match, TRBD2 (6 bases). Germline V gene data show CDR1 as LGHNT and CDR2 as FRNRAP. The CDR3 length is 16 residues. V lost 1 base to trimming and J lost 6 bases, with 16 bases between them. Written as DNA, the CDR3 is TGTGCTAGTGGTTTGGGGTCGGGAGCCGGGTTCAATGAGCAGTTCTTC. Protein sequence: CASGLGSGAGFNEQFF.

The V gene is TRBV2, the J gene TRBJ1-1, with D maybe TRBD1 (5 bases). Germline V gives CDR1 SNHLY, CDR2 FYNNEI. Trimming took 0 bases from V and 8 from J, leaving 16 bases between them. CDR3 length equals 15 residues. The CDR3, as DNA: TGTGCCAGCAGTGAAGCGGGTTTTCGGGCAGGGGAAGCTTTCTTT. Translation gives CASSEAGFRAGEAFF.

The chain employs TRBV28 and TRBJ2-5, with D hard to call. CDR3 size: 11 residues. CDR1 is MDHEN, CDR2 SYDVKM, per germline. The ends were cut back, 5 bases at V and 7 bases at J, with 8 bases in the middle. CDR3 sequence: CASSLGVTQYF. The DNA of the CDR3 is TGTGCCAGCAGTCTGGGTGTGACCCAGTACTTC.

The chain couples TRBV5-1 to TRBJ2-1; 9 bases line up with TRBD2. Germline CDR1 and CDR2: SGHRS and YFSETQ. The CDR3 is 12 amino acids. Trimming at V came to 3 bases and at J to 12 bases, leaving 4 bases not matched to a gene. The DNA of the CDR3 is TGCGCCAGCAGCTCGGGGACTAGCCGGCAGTTCTTC. Translation: CASSSGTSRQFF.

The gene calls are TRBV7-3 and TRBJ2-1; the D gene is possibly TRBD2 (6 bases). Trimming left V 1 base short and J 4 bases short, with 11 bases between. Germline lookup yields CDR1 SGHTA and CDR2 FQGTGA. The CDR3 totals 15 residues. CDR3 in amino acids: CASSLMAGYYNEQFF. CDR3 coding DNA: TGTGCCAGCAGCTTAATGGCGGGATATTACAATGAGCAGTTCTTC. The variable domain in full, completed from reference TRBV7-3 and TRBJ2-1, reads GAGVSQTPSNKVTEKGKYVELRCDPISGHTALYWYRQSLGQGPEFLIYFQGTGAADDSGLPNDRFFAVRPEGSVSTLKIQRTERGDSAVYLCASSLMAGYYNEQFFGPGTRLTVL.

In DNA, the CDR3 is TGTGCCAGCAGCTGGACTAGCGGGAGGAACCAAGAGACCCAGTACTTC. Protein sequence: CASSWTSGRNQETQYF. The chain combines TRBV5-4 with TRBJ2-5; 14 bases are shared with TRBD2. V was pared by 3 bases and J by 0 bases, with 1 base of the junction left unmatched. CDR1 is SGHNT, CDR2 YYREEE, per germline (reference sequence). This CDR3 spans 16 amino acids.

The chain employs TRBV6-6 and TRBJ2-7; 7 bases align to TRBD1. There are 11 residues in the CDR3. The junction had 9 bases not matched to a gene; V was cut back by 10 bases and J by 9 bases. Germline CDR1 and CDR2: MNHNY and SVGAGI (reference sequence). The CDR3 loop reads CATEGARVQYF. CDR3 bases: TGTGCCACAGAGGGGGCTAGGGTGCAGTACTTC.

The chain couples TRBV25-1 to TRBJ1-5, with D possibly matching TRBD1 (6 bases). This CDR3 region has 14 residues. In germline, CDR1 is MGHDK, CDR2 SYGVNS. The V gene lost 3 bases and the J gene lost 4 bases, with 10 bases spanning the gap. In DNA form, the CDR3 reads TGTGCCAGCAGTGACGTCACAGGGAATCAGCCCCAGCATTTT. It codes for CASSDVTGNQPQHF. Full variable domain (outside the CDR3, taken from reference TRBV25-1 and TRBJ1-5): EADIYQTPRYLVIGTGKKITLECSQTMGHDKMYWYQQDPGMELHLIHYSYGVNSTEKGDLSSESTVSRIRTEHFPLTLESARPSHTSQYLCASSDVTGNQPQHFGDGTRLSIL.

This sequence joins TRBV10-1 and TRBJ2-1; weak D call: TRBD1 (7 bases). The CDR3 extends over 16 amino acids. Germline CDR1 reads WNHNN; CDR2 reads SYGVQD (reference sequence). V gave up 1 base and J gave up 5 bases, with 15 bases separating them. The chain's CDR3 is CASSEWSGGQHNEQFF. Written as DNA, the CDR3 is TGCGCCAGCAGTGAGTGGTCAGGGGGGCAACACAATGAGCAGTTCTTC.

V usage is TRBV19 and J usage is TRBJ2-2; the D gene is possibly TRBD1 (6 bases). The V end was cut by 2 bases, the J end by 4 bases, with 14 bases between. Per the germline V gene, CDR1 is LNHDA and CDR2 is SQIVND (reference sequence). This CDR3 is 16 amino acids long. CDR3 coding DNA: TGTGCCAGTAGTATACTTCAGGGGCGAGGCACCGGGGAGCTGTTTTTT. Translating gives CASSILQGRGTGELFF. Supplemented by reference TRBV19 and TRBJ2-2, the full variable domain reads DGGITQSPKYLFRKEGQNVTLSCEQNLNHDAMYWYRQDPGQGLRLIYYSQIVNDFQKGDIAEGYSVSREKKESFPLTVTSAQKNPTAFYLCASSILQGRGTGELFFGEGSRLTVL.

This chain joins TRBV5-5 and TRBJ2-5, with 13 nucleotides matching TRBD2. Germline V CDR1 and CDR2: SGHKS, YYEKEE (reference sequence). V trimming: 4 bases; J trimming: 2 bases; junction bases outside the gene matches: 8. This CDR3 is 17 amino acids long. CDR3 sequence: CASSLTVGLAGQETQYF. As DNA, the CDR3 is TGTGCCAGCAGCCTTACGGTGGGACTAGCGGGGCAAGAGACCCAGTACTTC.

This clone was counted once. The J gene is TRBJ2-3, the V gene TRBV4-2; 13 bases map to TRBD2. The CDR3 contains 19 residues. J gave up 1 base and V 0 bases, and 7 bases lay outside the gene matches. CDR1 is LGHNA and CDR2 is YNFKEQ in the germline V gene. CDR3: CASSQDRTSGRAGTDTQYF. CDR3 DNA: TGTGCCAGCAGCCAAGACCGGACTAGCGGGAGAGCCGGCACAGATACGCAGTATTTT.

This chain joins TRBV18 and TRBJ2-3; TRBD1 matches 8 bases. Trimming cost V 6 bases and J 0 bases; bases outside gene matches: 5. Germline lookup yields CDR1 KGHSH and CDR2 LQKENI. The CDR3 sequence is 15 residues long. For the CDR3, the DNA is TGTGCCAGCTCGCAAGGACAGGGAAGCACAGATACGCAGTATTTT. It encodes CASSQGQGSTDTQYF.

This clone was counted between two and nine times. This same CDR3 is encoded by further DNA sequences in the sample. The CDR3 bases are TGCAGCGTTGACAGGGGTAACACTGAAGCTTTCTTT. Its translation: CSVDRGNTEAFF. The J gene is TRBJ1-1, the V gene TRBV29-1; a weak D match, TRBD1 (6 bases). The CDR3 runs 12 residues. Germline CDR1 reads SQVTM; CDR2 reads ANQGSEA. V was pared by 3 bases and J by 2 bases, with 7 bases between.

The J gene is TRBJ2-1, the V gene TRBV27; 12 bases match TRBD1. Per germline, CDR1 MNHEY and CDR2 SMNVEV (reference sequence). The CDR3 loop spans 16 amino acids. The ends lost 5 bases at V and 7 bases at J; junction bases unmatched: 9. The CDR3 coding sequence is TGTGCCAGCAGTCACCGGGACAGGGGGCTGAGAAATGAGCAGTTCTTC. Translating gives CASSHRDRGLRNEQFF.

The chain employs TRBV5-1 and TRBJ2-2, with D possibly being TRBD2 (5 bases). Germline values: CDR1 SGHRS, CDR2 YFSETQ. The V and J ends lost 4 bases and 6 bases respectively, with 10 bases between them. This CDR3 is 13 amino acids long. The CDR3 DNA reads TGCGCCAGCAGCGCTACTAGGGCCGGGGAGCTGTTTTTT. It translates to CASSATRAGELFF.

The chain uses TRBV2 and TRBJ2-3; 9 bases map to TRBD2. With 6 bases clipped from V and 0 bases from J, the junction kept 4 bases outside the gene matches. Germline lookup yields CDR1 SNHLY and CDR2 FYNNEI. This CDR3 contains 15 residues. The DNA for the CDR3 is TGTGCCAGCAGGTGGACTAGCGCTAGCACAGATACGCAGTATTTT. This encodes CASRWTSASTDTQYF.

The chain links TRBV6-1 to TRBJ2-2, with TRBD1 matching over 7 bases. Germline values: CDR1 MNHNS, CDR2 SASEGT. This CDR3 comprises 13 residues. The V segment lost 6 bases and the J segment 6 bases; nucleotides outside the gene matches: 4. CDR3 sequence reads: CASRGRGPGELFF. The CDR3 DNA reads as TGTGCCAGCAGGGGTAGGGGGCCCGGGGAGCTGTTTTTT.

This chain uses TRBV6-5 with TRBJ2-1, with a weak D call TRBD1 (5 bases). Germline assignment: CDR1 MNHEY and CDR2 SVGAGI. Trimming cost V 5 bases and J 4 bases, with 9 bases left between them. The CDR3 contains 13 residues. CDR3 sequence (DNA): TGTGCCAGCAGTAAAAACAGGTACAATGAGCAGTTCTTC. As protein: CASSKNRYNEQFF.

This chain joins TRBV11-3 and TRBJ2-3, with 8 bases that match TRBD1. Germline lookup yields CDR1 SGHNT and CDR2 YENEEA. CDR3 length: 17 amino acids. Germline trimming cut 5 bases from V and 0 bases from J; bases unmatched to any gene: 10. For the CDR3, the DNA is TGTGCCAGCAGCCGTGGTCCCGGACAGGGAAGCACAGATACGCAGTATTTT. Its translation is CASSRGPGQGSTDTQYF.

CDR3 amino acids: CASSVGDRPPYEQYF. CDR3 nucleotides: TGTGCCAGCAGCGTGGGGGACAGGCCCCCCTACGAGCAGTACTTC. The gene calls are TRBV9 and TRBJ2-7; 8 bases are shared with TRBD1. The CDR3 has 15 residues. Germline V lookup: CDR1 SGDLS, CDR2 YYNGEE. J lost 2 bases, V lost 2 bases, and 6 bases had no gene match.

The chain joins TRBV28 to TRBJ1-2; D not resolved. The germline V and J ends were trimmed by 3 bases and 5 bases, with 4 bases remaining between them. This CDR3 has 11 residues. The V gene's germline CDR1 is MDHEN and CDR2 SYDVKM. The CDR3 coding sequence is TGTGCCAGCAGTTTCTGGTATGGCTACACCTTC. Translating gives CASSFWYGYTF.

The chain uses TRBV5-1 and TRBJ2-3, with TRBD2 matching 7 bases. This CDR3 is built from 14 residues. Trimming took 3 bases from V and 5 from J; bases not matched to a gene: 6. In germline, CDR1 is SGHRS, CDR2 YFSETQ. In nucleotides, the CDR3 is TGCGCCAGCAGCTGGGCGGGAGTTAGAGATACGCAGTATTTT. It codes for CASSWAGVRDTQYF.

This clone was observed a single time. This sequence joins TRBV7-2 and TRBJ1-1; D is unclear. The length of the CDR3 is 16 residues. Trimming stripped 1 base from V and 1 base from J, with 13 bases between. CDR1 is SGHTA, CDR2 FQGNSA, per germline. CDR3 DNA: TGTGCCAGCAGCTTAGTTTGGGTCCAGAAGAACACTGAAGCTTTCTTT. Amino acid sequence: CASSLVWVQKNTEAFF.